Listed here is a single T cell receptor beta chain. CDR1 KGHSH and CDR2 LQKENI come from the germline V gene. This CDR3 has 14 residues. With 0 bases removed from V and 2 bases from J, the gap between germline ends came to 2 bases. This entry comes from a study of Ad26.COV2.S vaccination and SARS-CoV-2 variants. Profiled with immunoSEQ multiplex PCR; TCRdb holds only in-frame clones, not every one. The data contain roughly 380,000 clones, more than 75% of them singletons. The treatment denotes: around 19 received Ad26.COV2.S at low or high dose, single or two shots; about five received placebo; per-sample allocation not given. All samples were drawn on day 63, counting from the first vaccine or placebo injection.

The receptor comes from a person between 18 and 60 years old who received the Ad26.COV2.S COVID-19 vaccine or a placebo. The source was peripheral blood, collected in a trial of Ad26.COV2.S vaccine versus placebo. The chain combines TRBV18 with TRBJ2-6; D not certain. CDR3 loop: CASSPPAGANVLTF. CDR3 nucleotides: TGTGCCAGCTCACCACCGGCTGGGGCCAACGTCCTGACTTTC.